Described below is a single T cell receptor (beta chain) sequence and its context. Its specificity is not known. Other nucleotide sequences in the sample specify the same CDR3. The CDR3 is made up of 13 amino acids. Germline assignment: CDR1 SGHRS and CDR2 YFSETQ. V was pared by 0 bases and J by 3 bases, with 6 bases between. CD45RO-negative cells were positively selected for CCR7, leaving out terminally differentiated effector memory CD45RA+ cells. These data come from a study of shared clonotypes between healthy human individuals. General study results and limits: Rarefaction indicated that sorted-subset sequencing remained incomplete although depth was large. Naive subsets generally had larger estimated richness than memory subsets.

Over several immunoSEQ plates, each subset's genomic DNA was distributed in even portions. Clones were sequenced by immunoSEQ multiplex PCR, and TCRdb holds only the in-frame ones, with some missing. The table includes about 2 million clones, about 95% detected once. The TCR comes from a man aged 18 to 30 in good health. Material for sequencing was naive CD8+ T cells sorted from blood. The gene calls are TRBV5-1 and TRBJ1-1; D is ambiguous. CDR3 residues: CASSLGRHTEAFF. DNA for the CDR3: TGCGCCAGCAGCTTGGGGAGACACACTGAAGCTTTCTTT. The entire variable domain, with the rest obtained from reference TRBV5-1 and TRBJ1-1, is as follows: KAGVTQTPRYLIKTRGQQVTLSCSPISGHRSVSWYQQTPGQGLQFLFEYFSETQRNKGNFPGRFSGRQFSNSRSEMNVSTLELGDSALYLCASSLGRHTEAFFGQGTRLTVV.